This TCR beta chain stems from a study of blood T cell repertoires in COVID-19. This table comes from immunoSEQ multiplex PCR, and its TCRdb copy is limited to in-frame clones, with some not included. The table lists around 68,000 clones, roughly 88% of them singletons, with more than 2% in the top ten. This sequence was found in a human donor in a cohort sampled during active COVID-19. The sample taken for sequencing was peripheral blood.

CDR3 loop: CSASNPGQGVSPLHF. CDR3 nucleotide sequence: TGCAGTGCTAGTAACCCGGGACAGGGCGTTTCACCCCTCCACTTT. The V gene is TRBV20-1, the J gene TRBJ1-6, with TRBD1 matching 9 bases. From germline, CDR1 is DFQATT and CDR2 SNEGSKA (reference sequence). This CDR3 contains 15 residues. After removal of 3 bases from V and 9 bases from J, the junction contained 9 bases not matched to a gene.